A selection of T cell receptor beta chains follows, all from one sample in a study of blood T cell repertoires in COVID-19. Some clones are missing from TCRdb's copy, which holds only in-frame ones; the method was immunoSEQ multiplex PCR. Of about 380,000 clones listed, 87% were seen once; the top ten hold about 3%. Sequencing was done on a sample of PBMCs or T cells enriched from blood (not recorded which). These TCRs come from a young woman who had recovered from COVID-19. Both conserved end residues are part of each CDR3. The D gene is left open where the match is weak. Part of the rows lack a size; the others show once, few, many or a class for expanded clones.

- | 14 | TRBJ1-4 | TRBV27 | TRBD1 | TGTGCCAGCAGCGAAGACAGGGCGAGTGAAAAACTGTTTTTT | CASSEDRASEKLFF
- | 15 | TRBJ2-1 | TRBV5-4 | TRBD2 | TGTGCCAGCAGCTTGGGACTAGCGGGGGGCAATGAGCAGTTCTTC | CASSLGLAGGNEQFF
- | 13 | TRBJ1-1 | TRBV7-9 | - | TGTGCGACCGCGGGGGCGAGGGACACTGAAGCTTTCTTT | CATAGARDTEAFF
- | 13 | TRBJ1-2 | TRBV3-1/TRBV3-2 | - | TGTGCCAGCAGCCAAGATCGAGGGTTTGGCTACACCTTC | CASSQDRGFGYTF
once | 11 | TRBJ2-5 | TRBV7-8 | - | TGTGCCAGCAGCCCGGTCGGGGCCCAGTACTTC | CASSPVGAQYF
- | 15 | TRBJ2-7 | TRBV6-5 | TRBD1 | TGTGCCAGCAGCCCGAGACAGGGGTGGCCCTACGAGCAGTACTTC | CASSPRQGWPYEQYF
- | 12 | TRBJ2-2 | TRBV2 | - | TGTGCCAGCCGGGTGATGGGCGGGGAGCTGTTTTTT | CASRVMGGELFF
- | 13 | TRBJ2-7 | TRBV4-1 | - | TGCGCCAGCAGCCCATCGGAGTTCTACGAGCAGTACTTC | CASSPSEFYEQYF
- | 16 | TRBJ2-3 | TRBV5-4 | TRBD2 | TGTGCCAGCAGCTTGCAGAGCGGGAGGCCCACAGATACGCAGTATTTT | CASSLQSGRPTDTQYF
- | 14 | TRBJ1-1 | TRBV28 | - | TGTGCCAGCAGTTTCCCCAGTCGTAACACTGAAGCTTTCTTT | CASSFPSRNTEAFF
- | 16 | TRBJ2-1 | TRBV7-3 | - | TGTGCCAGCAGCCCGACCGGTGGAGGGGTGTTCGATGAGCAGTTCTTC | CASSPTGGGVFDEQFF
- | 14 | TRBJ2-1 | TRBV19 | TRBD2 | TGTGCCAGTAGGTACACTAGCGGATACAATGAGCAGTTCTTC | CASRYTSGYNEQFF
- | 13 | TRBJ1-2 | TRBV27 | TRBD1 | TGTGCCAGCAGTTTAGGAGGGGGCCGTGGCTACACCTTC | CASSLGGGRGYTF
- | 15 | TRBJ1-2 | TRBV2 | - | TGTGCCAGCCACGACCCAGGACAGAATAACTATGGCTACACCTTC | CASHDPGQNNYGYTF
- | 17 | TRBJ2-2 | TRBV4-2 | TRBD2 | TGTGCCAGCAGCCCGAATCTTAAGCGGGGGAACACCGGGGAGCTGTTTTTT | CASSPNLKRGNTGELFF
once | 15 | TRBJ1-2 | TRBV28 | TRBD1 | TGTGCCAGCAGTCCCGGACAGGGGAGTGGCTATGGCTACACCTTC | CASSPGQGSGYGYTF
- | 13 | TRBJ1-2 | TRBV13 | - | TGTGCCAGCACCCAACTAGCTAACTATGGCTACACCTTC | CASTQLANYGYTF
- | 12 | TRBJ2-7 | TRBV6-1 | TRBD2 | TGTGCCAGCAGTGAAGCGGGGACTAGTTACTACTTC | CASSEAGTSYYF
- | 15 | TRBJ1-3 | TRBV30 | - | TGTGCCTGGAGCCCCGGGACTCTACCAGGAAACACCATATATTTT | CAWSPGTLPGNTIYF
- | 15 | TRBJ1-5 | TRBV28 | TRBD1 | TGTGCCAGCAGCTTAGGACAGGGAGTGGGGCAGCCCCAGCATTTT | CASSLGQGVGQPQHF
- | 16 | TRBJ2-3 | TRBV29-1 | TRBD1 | TGCAGCGTTGAAGATCTGGGGACAGGAAGCACAGATACGCAGTATTTT | CSVEDLGTGSTDTQYF
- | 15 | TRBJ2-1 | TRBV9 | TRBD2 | TGTGCCAGCAGCGGAACTAGCGGGGGGGCTGGCGAGCAGTTCTTC | CASSGTSGGAGEQFF
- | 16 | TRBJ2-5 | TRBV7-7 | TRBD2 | TGTGCTAGCAGCCGGACTAGCGGGGACCCTCAAGAGACCCAGTACTTC | CASSRTSGDPQETQYF
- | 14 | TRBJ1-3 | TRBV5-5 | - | TGTGCCAGCAGCTTGCAGGCAGACCGAAACACCATATATTTT | CASSLQADRNTIYF
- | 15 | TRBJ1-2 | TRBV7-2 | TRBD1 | TGTGCCAGCAGCCCTCCCGGGACAGAATTTTATGGCTACACCTTC | CASSPPGTEFYGYTF
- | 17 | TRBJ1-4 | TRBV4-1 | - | TGCGCCAGCAGCCAAGGAATTGTTATCGGTACTAATGAAAAACTGTTTTTT | CASSQGIVIGTNEKLFF
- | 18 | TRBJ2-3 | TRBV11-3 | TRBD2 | TGTGCCAGCAGCCCCGGACTAGCGGGAGGGCAGAGCACAGATACGCAGTATTTT | CASSPGLAGGQSTDTQYF
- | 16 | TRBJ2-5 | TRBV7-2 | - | TGTGCCAGCAGCAAAACCCGAGGCGGGGTCCAAGAGACCCAGTACTTC | CASSKTRGGVQETQYF
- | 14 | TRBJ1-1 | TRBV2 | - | TGTGCCAGCAGTGAGGGCGTTAGGAACACTGAAGCTTTCTTT | CASSEGVRNTEAFF
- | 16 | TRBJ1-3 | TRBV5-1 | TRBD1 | TGCGCCAGCAGCTCCGGACAGGGGTTACCTGGAAACACCATATATTTT | CASSSGQGLPGNTIYF
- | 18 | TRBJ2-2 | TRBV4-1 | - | TGCGCCAGCAGCCAAGATGGGCGGCAGGGACTTCGCACCGGGGAGCTGTTTTTT | CASSQDGRQGLRTGELFF
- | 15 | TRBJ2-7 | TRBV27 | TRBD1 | TGTGCCAGCAGTTTATCGACAGGGGGCCCCTACGAGCAGTACTTC | CASSLSTGGPYEQYF
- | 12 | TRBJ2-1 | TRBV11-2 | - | TGTGCCAGCAGCTTAGTTAACAATGAGCAGTTCTTC | CASSLVNNEQFF
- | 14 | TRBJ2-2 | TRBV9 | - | TGTGCCAGCAGCGTAGTAGCGAACACCGGGGAGCTGTTTTTT | CASSVVANTGELFF
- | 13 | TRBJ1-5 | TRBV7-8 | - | TGTGCCAGCAGCTTAGGGAGGGTACAGCCCCAGCATTTT | CASSLGRVQPQHF
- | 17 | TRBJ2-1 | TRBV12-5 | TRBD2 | TGTGCTAGTGGTTTAACAGTAGCGGGAGTCTCCTACAATGAGCAGTTCTTC | CASGLTVAGVSYNEQFF
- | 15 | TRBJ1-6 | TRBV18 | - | TGTGCCAGCTCCCCACTTAGCTCCTATAATTCACCCCTCCACTTT | CASSPLSSYNSPLHF
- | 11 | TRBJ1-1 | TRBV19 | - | TGTGCCAGTACATCAGGGCGCCGAGCTTTCTTT | CASTSGRRAFF
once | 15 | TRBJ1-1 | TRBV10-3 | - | TGTGCCATCAGTGAGACGACAGCTTTCAACACTGAAGCTTTCTTT | CAISETTAFNTEAFF
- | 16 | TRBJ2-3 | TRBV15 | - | TGTGCCACCAGCAGAGTCGGGGACAATCTCCCAGATACGCAGTATTTT | CATSRVGDNLPDTQYF
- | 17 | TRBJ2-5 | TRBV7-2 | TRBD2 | TGTGCCAGCAGCTTAGCCTACTCGGGAGGGCTACAAGAGACCCAGTACTTC | CASSLAYSGGLQETQYF
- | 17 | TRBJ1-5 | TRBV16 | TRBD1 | TGTGCCAGCAGCCAATCGGGGGCCAGGGGGCGGCTGCAGCCCCAGCATTTT | CASSQSGARGRLQPQHF
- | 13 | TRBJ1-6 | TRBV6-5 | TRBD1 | TGTGCCAGCAGGCAGGGGGCGGATTCACCCCTCCACTTT | CASRQGADSPLHF
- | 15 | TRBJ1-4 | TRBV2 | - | TGTGCCAGCAGTGAACCCAGGGCCACCAATGAAAAACTGTTTTTT | CASSEPRATNEKLFF
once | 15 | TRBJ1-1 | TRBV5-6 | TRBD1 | TGTGCCAGCAGCGCCGCGACAGGGGTGAACACTGAAGCTTTCTTT | CASSAATGVNTEAFF
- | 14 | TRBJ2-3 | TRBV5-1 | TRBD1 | TGCGCCAGCAGCACCGGACAGGGAAACGTTCTCCAGTATTTT | CASSTGQGNVLQYF
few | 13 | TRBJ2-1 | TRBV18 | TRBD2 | TGTGCCAGCTCCGGCAGCGGGAGCGGGGAGCAGTTCTTC | CASSGSGSGEQFF
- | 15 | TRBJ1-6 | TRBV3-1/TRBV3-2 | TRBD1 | TGTGCCAGCAGCCCCGTGGAGGACAGGAGATCACCCCTCCACTTT | CASSPVEDRRSPLHF
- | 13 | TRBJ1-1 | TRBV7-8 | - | TGTGCCAGCAGCCTGTCGGGGTCCACTGAAGCTTTCTTT | CASSLSGSTEAFF
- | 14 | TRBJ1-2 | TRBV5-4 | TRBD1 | TGTGCCAGCAGCTTGGGGGACAGGGGGCAAGGCTACACCTTC | CASSLGDRGQGYTF
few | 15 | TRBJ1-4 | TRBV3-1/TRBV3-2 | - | TGTGCCAGCAGCCAGTACAGGAGCCTCGTTGAAAAACTGTTTTTT | CASSQYRSLVEKLFF
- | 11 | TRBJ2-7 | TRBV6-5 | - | TGTGCCAGCAGTTACGAGGGCGGGCAGTACTTC | CASSYEGGQYF
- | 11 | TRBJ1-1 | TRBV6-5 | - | TGTGCCAGCAGTTACGGGGGGAGAGCTTTCTTT | CASSYGGRAFF
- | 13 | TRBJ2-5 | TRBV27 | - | TGTGCCAGCAGTTTACGGGGTTCGGAGACCCAGTACTTC | CASSLRGSETQYF